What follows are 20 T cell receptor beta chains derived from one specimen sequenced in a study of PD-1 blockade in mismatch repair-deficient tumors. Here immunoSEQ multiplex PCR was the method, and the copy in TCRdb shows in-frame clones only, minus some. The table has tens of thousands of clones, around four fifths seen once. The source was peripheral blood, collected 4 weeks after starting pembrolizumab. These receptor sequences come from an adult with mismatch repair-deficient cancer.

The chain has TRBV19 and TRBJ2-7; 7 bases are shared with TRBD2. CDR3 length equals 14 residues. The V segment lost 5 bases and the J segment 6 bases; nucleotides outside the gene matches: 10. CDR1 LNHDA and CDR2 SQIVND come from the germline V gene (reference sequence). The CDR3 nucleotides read TGTGCCAGTAGTCCTCCCGGGGCTAGCGGCGAGCAGTACTTC. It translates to CASSPPGASGEQYF. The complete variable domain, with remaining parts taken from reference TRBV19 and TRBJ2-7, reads DGGITQSPKYLFRKEGQNVTLSCEQNLNHDAMYWYRQDPGQGLRLIYYSQIVNDFQKGDIAEGYSVSREKKESFPLTVTSAQKNPTAFYLCASSPPGASGEQYFGPGTRLTVT.

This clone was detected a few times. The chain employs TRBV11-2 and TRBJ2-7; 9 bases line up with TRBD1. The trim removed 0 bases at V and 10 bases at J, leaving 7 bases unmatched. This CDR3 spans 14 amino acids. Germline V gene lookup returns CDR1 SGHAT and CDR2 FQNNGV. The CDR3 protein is CASSLDLDRGFQYF. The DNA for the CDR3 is TGTGCCAGCAGCTTAGATCTGGACAGGGGTTTCCAGTACTTC.

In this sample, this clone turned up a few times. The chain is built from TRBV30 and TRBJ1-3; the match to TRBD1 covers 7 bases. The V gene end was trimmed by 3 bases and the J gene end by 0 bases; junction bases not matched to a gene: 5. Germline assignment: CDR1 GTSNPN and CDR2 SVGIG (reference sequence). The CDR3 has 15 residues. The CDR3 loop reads CAWSGDSISGNTIYF. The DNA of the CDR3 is TGTGCCTGGAGCGGGGACAGTATCTCTGGAAACACCATATATTTT.

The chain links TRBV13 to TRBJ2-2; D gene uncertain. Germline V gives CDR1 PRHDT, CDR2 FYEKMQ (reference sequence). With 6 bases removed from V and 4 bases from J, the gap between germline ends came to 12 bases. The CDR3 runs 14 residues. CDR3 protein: CASSLGVLTGELFF. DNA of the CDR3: TGTGCCAGCAGTCTTGGGGTCCTCACCGGGGAGCTGTTTTTT.

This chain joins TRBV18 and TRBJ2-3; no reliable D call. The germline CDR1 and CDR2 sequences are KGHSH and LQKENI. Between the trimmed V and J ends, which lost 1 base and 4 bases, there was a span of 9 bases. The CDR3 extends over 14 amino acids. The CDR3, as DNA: TGTGCCAGCTCACCACGTTCTGATGCAGATACGCAGTATTTT. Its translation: CASSPRSDADTQYF. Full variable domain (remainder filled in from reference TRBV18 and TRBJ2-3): NAGVMQNPRHLVRRRGQEARLRCSPMKGHSHVYWYRQLPEEGLKFMVYLQKENIIDESGMPKERFSAEFPKEGPSILRIQQVVRGDSAAYFCASSPRSDADTQYFGPGTRLTVL.

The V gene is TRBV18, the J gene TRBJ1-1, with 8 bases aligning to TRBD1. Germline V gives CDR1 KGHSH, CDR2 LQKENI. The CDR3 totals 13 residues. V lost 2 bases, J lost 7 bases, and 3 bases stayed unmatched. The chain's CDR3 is CASSPVGQGEAFF. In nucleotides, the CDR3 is TGTGCCAGCTCACCAGTAGGACAGGGTGAAGCTTTCTTT.

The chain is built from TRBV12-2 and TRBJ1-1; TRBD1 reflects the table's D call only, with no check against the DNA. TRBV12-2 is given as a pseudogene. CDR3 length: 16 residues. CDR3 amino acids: CASRLERQGENTEAFF. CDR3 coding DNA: TGTGCAAGTCGCTTAGAAAGACAGGGCGAGAACACTGAAGCTTTCTTT.

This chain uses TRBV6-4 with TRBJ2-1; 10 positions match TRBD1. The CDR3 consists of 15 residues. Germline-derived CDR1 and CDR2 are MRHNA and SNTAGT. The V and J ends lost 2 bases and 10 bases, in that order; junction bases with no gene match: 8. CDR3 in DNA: TGTGCCAGCAGTGACAGTGAGACAGGGGGCAGAGAGCAGTTCTTC. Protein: CASSDSETGGREQFF.

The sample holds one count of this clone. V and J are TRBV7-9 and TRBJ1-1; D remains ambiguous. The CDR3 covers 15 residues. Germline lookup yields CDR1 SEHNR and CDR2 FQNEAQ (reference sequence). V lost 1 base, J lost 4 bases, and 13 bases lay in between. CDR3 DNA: TGTGCCAGCAGCTTAGGTTTCGGGTCCCGCACTGAAGCTTTCTTT. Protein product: CASSLGFGSRTEAFF.

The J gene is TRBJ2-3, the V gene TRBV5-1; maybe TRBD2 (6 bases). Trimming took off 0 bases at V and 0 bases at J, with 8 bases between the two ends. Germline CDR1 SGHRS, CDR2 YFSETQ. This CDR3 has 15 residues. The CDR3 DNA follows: TGCGCCAGCAGCTTGGCGGGAGTTAGCACAGATACGCAGTATTTT. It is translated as CASSLAGVSTDTQYF.

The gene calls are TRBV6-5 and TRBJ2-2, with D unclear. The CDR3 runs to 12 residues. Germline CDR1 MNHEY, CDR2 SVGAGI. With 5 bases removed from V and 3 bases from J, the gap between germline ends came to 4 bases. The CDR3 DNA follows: TGTGCCAGCAGTCGTGACACCGGGGAGCTGTTTTTT. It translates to CASSRDTGELFF.

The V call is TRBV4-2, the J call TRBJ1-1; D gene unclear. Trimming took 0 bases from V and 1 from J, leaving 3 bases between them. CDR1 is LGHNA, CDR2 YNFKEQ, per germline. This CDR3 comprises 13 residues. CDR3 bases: TGTGCCAGCAGCCAAGATTCGAACACTGAAGCTTTCTTT. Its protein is CASSQDSNTEAFF.

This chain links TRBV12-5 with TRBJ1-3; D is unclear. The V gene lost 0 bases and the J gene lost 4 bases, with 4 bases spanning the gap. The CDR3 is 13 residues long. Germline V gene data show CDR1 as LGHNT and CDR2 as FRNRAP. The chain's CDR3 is CASGLVTGNTIYF. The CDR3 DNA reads TGTGCTAGTGGTTTGGTAACCGGAAACACCATATATTTT.

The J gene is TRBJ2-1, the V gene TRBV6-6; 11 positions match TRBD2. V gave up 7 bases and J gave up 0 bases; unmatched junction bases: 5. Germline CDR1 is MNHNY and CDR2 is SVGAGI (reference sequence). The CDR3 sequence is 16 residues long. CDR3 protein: CASKGLAAPSYNEQFF. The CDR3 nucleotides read TGTGCCAGCAAGGGACTAGCGGCCCCCTCCTACAATGAGCAGTTCTTC.

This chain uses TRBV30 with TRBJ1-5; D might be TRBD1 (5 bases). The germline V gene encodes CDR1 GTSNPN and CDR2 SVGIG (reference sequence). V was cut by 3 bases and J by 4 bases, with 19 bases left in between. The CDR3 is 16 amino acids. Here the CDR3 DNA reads TGTGCCTGGAGGGTGGGGGGTCTGGATTCGAATCAGCCCCAGCATTTT. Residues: CAWRVGGLDSNQPQHF. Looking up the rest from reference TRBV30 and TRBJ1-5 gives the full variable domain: SQTIHQWPATLVQPVGSPLSLECTVEGTSNPNLYWYRQAAGRGLQLLFYSVGIGQISSEVPQNLSASRPQDRQFILSSKKLLLSDSGFYLCAWRVGGLDSNQPQHFGDGTRLSIL.

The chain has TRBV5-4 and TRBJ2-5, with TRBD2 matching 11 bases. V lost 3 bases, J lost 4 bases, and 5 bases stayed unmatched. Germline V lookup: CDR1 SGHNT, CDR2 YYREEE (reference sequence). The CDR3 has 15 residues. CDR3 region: CASSSTSGSIETQYF. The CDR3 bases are TGTGCCAGCAGCTCCACTAGCGGGAGCATAGAGACCCAGTACTTC.

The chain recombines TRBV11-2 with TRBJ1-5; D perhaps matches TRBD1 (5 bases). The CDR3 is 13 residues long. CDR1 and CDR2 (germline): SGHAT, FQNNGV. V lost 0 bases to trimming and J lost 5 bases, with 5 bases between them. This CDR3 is CASSLEGHQPQHF. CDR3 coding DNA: TGTGCCAGCAGCTTAGAGGGGCATCAGCCCCAGCATTTT.

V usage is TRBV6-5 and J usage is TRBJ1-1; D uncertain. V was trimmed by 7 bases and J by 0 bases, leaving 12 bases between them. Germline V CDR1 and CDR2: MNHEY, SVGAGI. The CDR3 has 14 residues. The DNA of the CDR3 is TGTGCCAGCACCAAATACGGGATGAACACTGAAGCTTTCTTT. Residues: CASTKYGMNTEAFF.

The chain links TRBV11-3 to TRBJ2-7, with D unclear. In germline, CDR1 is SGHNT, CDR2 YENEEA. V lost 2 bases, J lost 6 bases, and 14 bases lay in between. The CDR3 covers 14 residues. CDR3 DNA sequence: TGTGCCAGCAGCTTAAGGTCGGCTTCGGGCGAGCAGTACTTC. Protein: CASSLRSASGEQYF.

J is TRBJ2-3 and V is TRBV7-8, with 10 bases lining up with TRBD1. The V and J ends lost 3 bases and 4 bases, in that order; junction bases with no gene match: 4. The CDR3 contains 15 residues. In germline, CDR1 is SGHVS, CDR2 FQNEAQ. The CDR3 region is CASSFRDRGPDTQYF. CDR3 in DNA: TGTGCCAGCAGCTTCCGGGACAGGGGACCAGATACGCAGTATTTT.